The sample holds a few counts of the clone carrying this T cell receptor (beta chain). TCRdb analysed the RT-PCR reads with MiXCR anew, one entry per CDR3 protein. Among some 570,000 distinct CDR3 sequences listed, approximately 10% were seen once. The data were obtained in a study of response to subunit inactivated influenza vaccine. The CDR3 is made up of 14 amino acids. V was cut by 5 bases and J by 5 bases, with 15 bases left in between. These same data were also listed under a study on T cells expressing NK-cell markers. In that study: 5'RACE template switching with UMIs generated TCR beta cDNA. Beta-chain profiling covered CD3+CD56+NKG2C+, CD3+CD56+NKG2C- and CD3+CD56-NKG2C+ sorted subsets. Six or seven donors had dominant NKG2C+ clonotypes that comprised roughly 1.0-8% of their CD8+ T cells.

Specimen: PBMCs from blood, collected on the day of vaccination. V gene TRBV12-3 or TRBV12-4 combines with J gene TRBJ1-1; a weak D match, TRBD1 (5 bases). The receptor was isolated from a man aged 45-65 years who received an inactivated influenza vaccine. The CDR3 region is CASSMGPGGTEAFF. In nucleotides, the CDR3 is TGTGCCAGCAGTATGGGCCCCGGGGGTACTGAAGCTTTCTTT.